This T cell receptor beta chain originates from a study of early T cells in non-severe SARS-CoV-2 infection. Findings of the study overall: Anti-spike CD8 responses were favored in VDJdb matching, and private and CD4 specificities were missed.

Via MiXCR, TCRdb re-called the 5' RACE reads, giving one row per CDR3 protein. The sample holds roughly 81,000 distinct CDR3 sequences, about 6% seen once. This clonotype was observed once. Its antigen is unknown. This clonotype was sampled from an adult who was a healthcare worker with PCR-confirmed SARS-CoV-2 infection or an uninfected control (not recorded which). What was sequenced was whole blood.

The CDR3 nucleotides are TGTGCCAGCGGACCCGGGACAGGGCATCAGCCCCAGCATTTT. It specifies CASGPGTGHQPQHF. The J gene is TRBJ1-5, the V gene TRBV12-3 or TRBV12-4; TRBD1 matches 9 bases. J gave up 5 bases and V 8 bases, and 7 bases lay outside the gene matches. The CDR3 spans 14 residues.